This T cell receptor beta chain was captured by sequencing in a study of T-cell reconstitution after alpha-beta-depleted transplantation in children. Unique molecular identifiers tagged the TCRbeta library. MiXCR, run by TCRdb on the PCR reads, gives a single entry per CDR3 protein. The sample yields 200,000 to 300,000 distinct CDR3 sequences, 12% seen once. CDR3 length: 16 amino acids. Trimming stripped 3 bases from V and 6 bases from J, with 18 bases between. Germline assignment: CDR1 MGHDK and CDR2 SYGVNS. The chain couples TRBV25-1 to TRBJ1-3, with D unresolved. This clonotype was obtained from a human donor who donated a stem cell graft to a child with acute lymphoblastic leukemia. The source material was PBMCs from the stem cell graft donor, sampled from the stem cell graft. As DNA, the CDR3 is TGTGCCAGCAGTGATAGGTGGGATTGGGATACAAACACCATATATTTT. This encodes CASSDRWDWDTNTIYF.